This TCR beta chain was found in a study of blood T cell repertoires in COVID-19. Looking at the study overall: PBMCs, B-cell-depleted T cells, or T cells provided the cDNA or gDNA that made up the material.

Under the authors' procedure: Cell counts per sample came from amplifying reference gene primers. Produced via immunoSEQ multiplex PCR; TCRdb's table is partial and in-frame only. The DNA was the basis for D and trimming; V, J and clone size are from that table. The sample holds some 500,000 clones, roughly nine tenths seen once. This CDR3 region has 15 residues. Losses at the gene ends were 2 bases for V and 6 bases for J; bases not matched to a gene: 6. Germline loops: CDR1 LNHNV, CDR2 YYDKDF (reference sequence). The sequenced sample consisted of peripheral blood. The TCR originated in a woman aged 45 to 65 with COVID-19, enrolled during active disease. This sequence joins TRBV15 and TRBJ2-3, with 9 bases lining up with TRBD2. The CDR3 protein is CATSRLAGAEDTQYF. The CDR3 bases are TGTGCCACCAGCAGATTAGCGGGAGCAGAGGATACGCAGTATTTT.